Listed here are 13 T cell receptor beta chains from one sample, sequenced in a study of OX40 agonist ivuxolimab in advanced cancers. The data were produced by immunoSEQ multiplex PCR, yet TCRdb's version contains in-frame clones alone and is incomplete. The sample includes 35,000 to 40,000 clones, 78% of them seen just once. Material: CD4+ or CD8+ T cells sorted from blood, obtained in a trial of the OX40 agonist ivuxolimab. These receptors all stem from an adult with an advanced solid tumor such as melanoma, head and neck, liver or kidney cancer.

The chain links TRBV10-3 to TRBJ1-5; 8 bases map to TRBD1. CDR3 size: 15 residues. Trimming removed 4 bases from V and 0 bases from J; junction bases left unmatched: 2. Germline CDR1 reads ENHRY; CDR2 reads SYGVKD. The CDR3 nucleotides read TGTGCCATCAGTGTTGGGACAGGTAGCAATCAGCCCCAGCATTTT. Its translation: CAISVGTGSNQPQHF.

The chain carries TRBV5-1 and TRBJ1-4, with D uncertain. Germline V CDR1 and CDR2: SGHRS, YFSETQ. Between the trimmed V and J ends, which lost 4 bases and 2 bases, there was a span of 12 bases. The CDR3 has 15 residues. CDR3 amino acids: CASSDPVVTNEKLFF. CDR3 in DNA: TGCGCCAGCAGCGACCCAGTGGTGACTAATGAAAAACTGTTTTTT. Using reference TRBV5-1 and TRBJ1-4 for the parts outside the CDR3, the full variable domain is KAGVTQTPRYLIKTRGQQVTLSCSPISGHRSVSWYQQTPGQGLQFLFEYFSETQRNKGNFPGRFSGRQFSNSRSEMNVSTLELGDSALYLCASSDPVVTNEKLFFGSGTQLSVL.

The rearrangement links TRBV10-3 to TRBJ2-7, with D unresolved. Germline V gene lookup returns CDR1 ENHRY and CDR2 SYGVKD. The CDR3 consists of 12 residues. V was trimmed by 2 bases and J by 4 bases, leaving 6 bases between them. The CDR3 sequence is CAISETEYEQYF. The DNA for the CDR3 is TGTGCCATCAGTGAGACCGAGTACGAGCAGTACTTC.

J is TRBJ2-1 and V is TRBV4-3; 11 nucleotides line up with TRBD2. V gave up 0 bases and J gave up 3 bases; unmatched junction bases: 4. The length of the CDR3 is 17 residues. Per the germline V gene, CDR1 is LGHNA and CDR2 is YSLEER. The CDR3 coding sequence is TGCGCCAGCAGCCAAGAAAAGGGACTAGCGGTCTACAATGAGCAGTTCTTC. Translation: CASSQEKGLAVYNEQFF.

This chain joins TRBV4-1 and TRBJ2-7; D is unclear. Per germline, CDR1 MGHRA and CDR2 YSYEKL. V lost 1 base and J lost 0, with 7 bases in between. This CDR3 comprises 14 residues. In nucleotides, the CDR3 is TGCGCCAGCAGCCAAGCGGAGAGCTCCTACGAGCAGTACTTC. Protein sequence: CASSQAESSYEQYF.

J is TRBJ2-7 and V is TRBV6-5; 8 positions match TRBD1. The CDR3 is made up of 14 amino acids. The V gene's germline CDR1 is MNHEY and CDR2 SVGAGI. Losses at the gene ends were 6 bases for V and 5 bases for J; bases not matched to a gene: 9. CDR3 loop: CASSPGQGWDEQYF. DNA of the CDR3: TGTGCCAGCAGCCCCGGACAGGGTTGGGACGAGCAGTACTTC.

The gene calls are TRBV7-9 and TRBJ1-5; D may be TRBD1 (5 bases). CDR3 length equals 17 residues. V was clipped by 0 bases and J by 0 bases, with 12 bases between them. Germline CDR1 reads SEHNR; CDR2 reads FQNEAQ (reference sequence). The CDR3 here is CASSLATSGNSNQPQHF. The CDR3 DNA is TGTGCCAGCAGCTTAGCGACTTCAGGGAATAGCAATCAGCCCCAGCATTTT.

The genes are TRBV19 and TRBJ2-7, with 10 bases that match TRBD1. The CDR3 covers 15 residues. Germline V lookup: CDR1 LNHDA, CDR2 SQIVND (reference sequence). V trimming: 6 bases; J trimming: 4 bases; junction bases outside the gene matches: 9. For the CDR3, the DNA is TGTGCCAGTAGGCATGCGGGACAGGGGTGGTACGAGCAGTACTTC. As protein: CASRHAGQGWYEQYF.

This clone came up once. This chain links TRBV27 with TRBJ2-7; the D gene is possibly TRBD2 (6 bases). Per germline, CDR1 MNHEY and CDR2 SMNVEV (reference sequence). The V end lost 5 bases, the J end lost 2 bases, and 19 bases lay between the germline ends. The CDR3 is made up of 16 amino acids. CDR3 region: CASSPLPSGYTYEQYF. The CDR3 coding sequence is TGTGCCAGCAGTCCACTGCCCAGCGGGTATACCTACGAGCAGTACTTC.

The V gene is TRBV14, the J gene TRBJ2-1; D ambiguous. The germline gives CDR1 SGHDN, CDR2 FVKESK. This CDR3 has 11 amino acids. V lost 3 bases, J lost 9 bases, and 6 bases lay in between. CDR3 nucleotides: TGTGCCAGCAGCCACGTTAGTGAGCAGTTCTTC. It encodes CASSHVSEQFF.

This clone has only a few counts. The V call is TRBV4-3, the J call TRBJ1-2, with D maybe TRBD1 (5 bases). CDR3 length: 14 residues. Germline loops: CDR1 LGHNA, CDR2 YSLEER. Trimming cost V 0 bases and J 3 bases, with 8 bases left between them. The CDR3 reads CASSQEARDYGYTF. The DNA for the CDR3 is TGCGCCAGCAGCCAAGAGGCCAGGGACTATGGCTACACCTTC.

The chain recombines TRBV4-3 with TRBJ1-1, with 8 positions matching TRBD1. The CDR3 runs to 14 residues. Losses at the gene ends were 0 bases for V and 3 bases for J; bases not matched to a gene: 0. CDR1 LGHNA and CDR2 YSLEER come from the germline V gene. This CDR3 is CASSQDRGHTEAFF. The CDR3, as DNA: TGCGCCAGCAGCCAAGACAGGGGGCACACTGAAGCTTTCTTT.

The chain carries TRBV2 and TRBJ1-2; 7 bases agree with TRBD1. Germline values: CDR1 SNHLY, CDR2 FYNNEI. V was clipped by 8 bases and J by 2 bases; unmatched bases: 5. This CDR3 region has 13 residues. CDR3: CASRMGQNYGYTF. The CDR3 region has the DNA TGTGCCAGCCGGATGGGACAGAACTATGGCTACACCTTC.